This T cell receptor (beta chain) derives from a study of shared clonotypes between healthy human individuals. Whole-study context: There were three CD4 naive, three CD4 memory, two CD8 naive and one CD8 memory plates per donor. Regarding the study as a whole: Four donors shared about 4.8% of their naive CD4 clonotypes.

The repertoire was sequenced with immunoSEQ multiplex PCR; TCRdb's copy has only in-frame clones and lacks some. Here the sample spans roughly 2,000,000 clones, about 94% being singletons. Terminally differentiated effector memory CD45RA+ cells were excluded from the naive CD8 cells, which were CD45RO-negative and positively selected for CCR7. The study enrolled healthy HIV-negative adults without recent acute infections or vaccinations as donors. Germline V lookup: CDR1 SGHRS, CDR2 YFSETQ. This CDR3 is 14 amino acids long. Between the trimmed V and J ends, which lost 2 bases and 8 bases, there was a span of 16 bases. With respect to this clone: Its antigen is unknown.

The receptor was derived from a young man in good health. Sequencing was carried out using naive CD8+ T cells sorted from blood. The V call is TRBV5-1, the J call TRBJ1-2; weak D call: TRBD1 (5 bases). The CDR3 nucleotides read TGCGCCAGCAGCTTCAGACAGCCGACGGAAGGCTACACCTTC. It specifies CASSFRQPTEGYTF.